This T cell receptor (beta chain) was sequenced during a study of molecular identifiers for immune sequencing clone quantification. On the study more broadly: Replicate RNA came from 20,000 or 100,000 naive CD8 cells and was split five ways, and four parts were sequenced.

This clonotype occurred many times. Its specificity is unknown. CDR3 length: 17 amino acids. Germline V gene sequence: CDR1 SGHTA, CDR2 FQGNSA. Trimming shortened V by 1 base and J by 6 bases, and 19 bases separated the two germline ends. Previously published methods and listed TCR primers were used for the bulk TCR libraries. One entry per CDR3 protein, called by TCRdb with MiXCR from the PCR reads. This repertoire shows about half a million distinct CDR3 sequences, over 20% found once; its top ten account for around 0.84%. Study-level findings and limits: For highly expanded clones, sizes could be underestimated when identical TCR molecules share a barcode.

For naive CD8 T cells, sorting used the CD8+CD4-CCR7+CD45RA+ phenotype. The origin of this receptor is a human donor in good health. Some libraries in this study had Jurkat cell RNA spiked in. The chain couples TRBV7-2 to TRBJ1-5; the D gene is possibly TRBD1 (6 bases). The source material was naive CD8+ T cells from blood, with Jurkat cell RNA spiked in. Subset described: FACS-sorted CD8+CD4-CCR7+CD45RA+ naive T cells. The CDR3 sequence is CASSLGYGDNSIQPQHF. CDR3 coding DNA: TGTGCCAGCAGCTTAGGTTACGGGGACAATTCGATTCAGCCCCAGCATTTT. The entire variable domain, with the rest obtained from reference TRBV7-2 and TRBJ1-5, is as follows: GAGVSQSPSNKVTEKGKDVELRCDPISGHTALYWYRQSLGQGLEFLIYFQGNSAPDKSGLPSDRFSAERTGGSVSTLTIQRTQQEDSAVYLCASSLGYGDNSIQPQHFGDGTRLSIL.